This TCR beta chain derives from a study of OX40 agonist ivuxolimab in advanced cancers. Using immunoSEQ multiplex PCR, the repertoire was profiled, and TCRdb retains in-frame clones only, with some absent. There are some 31,000 clones in the sample; around 87% occur only once, and roughly 25% lies in the top ten. Sequenced material: CD4+ or CD8+ T cells sorted from blood, taken in a trial of the OX40 agonist ivuxolimab. The origin of this receptor is an adult with an advanced solid tumor such as melanoma, head and neck, liver or kidney cancer.

CDR3 DNA: TGTGCCACCAGCAGAGGGGACAAAAACACAGATACGCAGTATTTT. It translates to CATSRGDKNTDTQYF. The chain is built from TRBV15 and TRBJ2-3; D possibly corresponds to TRBD1 (6 bases). With 1 base removed from V and 2 bases from J, the gap between germline ends came to 10 bases. The germline V gene encodes CDR1 LNHNV and CDR2 YYDKDF (reference sequence). This CDR3 spans 15 amino acids.